The 8 T cell receptor beta chains below were found in one sample sequenced in a study of cytomegalovirus exposure and HLA in healthy donors. Amplification used 60 Vbeta primers and 13 Jbeta primers. Produced via immunoSEQ multiplex PCR; TCRdb's table is partial and in-frame only. The sample contains 250,000 or so clones, 85% to 95% of which appear only once. Sample: PBMCs. The receptor source for this set is a girl aged 2 to 9 in good health and CMV-seronegative.

J is TRBJ1-1 and V is TRBV25-1; 7 bases are shared with TRBD1. The CDR3 is made up of 13 amino acids. Trimming cost V 6 bases and J 7 bases; bases outside gene matches: 8. Germline V gene lookup returns CDR1 MGHDK and CDR2 SYGVNS. The CDR3 loop is CASRPTGFYEAFF. DNA for the CDR3: TGTGCCAGCAGACCGACAGGGTTCTATGAAGCTTTCTTT.

This chain joins TRBV6-5 and TRBJ2-7; 10 nucleotides align to TRBD2. J lost 4 bases, V lost 5 bases, and 8 bases had no gene match. Germline values: CDR1 MNHEY, CDR2 SVGAGI. The length of the CDR3 is 15 residues. CDR3 loop: CASSPGLAAEYEQYF. The DNA for the CDR3 is TGTGCCAGCAGTCCTGGACTAGCGGCCGAATACGAGCAGTACTTC.

This clone was counted once. This rearrangement joins TRBV30 to TRBJ2-7; maybe TRBD2 (5 bases). Trimming shortened V by 0 bases and J by 5 bases, and 11 bases separated the two germline ends. Germline values: CDR1 GTSNPN, CDR2 SVGIG (reference sequence). This CDR3 region has 13 residues. CDR3 sequence: CAWSVRGNNEQYF. As DNA, the CDR3 is TGTGCCTGGAGTGTACGGGGTAATAACGAGCAGTACTTC.

The rearrangement uses TRBV7-9 and TRBJ2-1; TRBD2 agrees at 10 bases. CDR1 is SEHNR, CDR2 FQNEAQ, per germline (reference sequence). Trimming cost V 3 bases and J 10 bases; bases outside gene matches: 9. This CDR3 is built from 15 residues. As DNA, the CDR3 is TGTGCCAGCAGCTTCCCTAGCGGGGGAATAGAGGAGCAGTTCTTC. As protein: CASSFPSGGIEEQFF.

V gene TRBV7-2 combines with J gene TRBJ2-5, with D possibly being TRBD2 (7 bases). The CDR3 has 16 residues. CDR1 and CDR2 from the germline V gene are SGHTA and FQGNSA. Trimming removed 1 base from V and 1 base from J, with 13 bases in between. This CDR3 is CASSLVLGGPQETQYF. In nucleotides, the CDR3 is TGTGCCAGCAGCTTAGTCCTCGGGGGGCCCCAAGAGACCCAGTACTTC.

The chain couples TRBV13 to TRBJ2-3; 7 bases align to TRBD1. The CDR3 length is 16 residues. Trimming removed 4 bases from V and 0 bases from J; junction bases left unmatched: 7. In germline, CDR1 is PRHDT, CDR2 FYEKMQ (reference sequence). The CDR3 spells CASSSRTGRSTDTQYF. The CDR3 DNA follows: TGTGCCAGCAGCTCCCGGACAGGCCGAAGCACAGATACGCAGTATTTT.

V is TRBV5-1 and J is TRBJ2-7; tentatively, D is TRBD2 (5 bases). The CDR3 runs 15 residues. With 4 bases removed from V and 2 bases from J, the gap between germline ends came to 16 bases. Germline V gene lookup returns CDR1 SGHRS and CDR2 YFSETQ. CDR3 amino acids: CASSPGLDIPYEQYF. The CDR3 DNA follows: TGCGCCAGCAGCCCCGGACTCGATATTCCCTACGAGCAGTACTTC.

The genes are TRBV18 and TRBJ1-1; TRBD1 aligns across 7 bases. The CDR3 consists of 15 residues. V was pared by 4 bases and J by 4 bases, with 9 bases of the junction left unmatched. Per the germline V gene, CDR1 is KGHSH and CDR2 is LQKENI. CDR3 protein: CASSRASGGITEAFF. The CDR3 bases are TGTGCCAGCTCACGCGCCTCAGGGGGAATCACTGAAGCTTTCTTT. The full variable domain, in which reference TRBV18 and TRBJ1-1 provide the parts outside the CDR3, is NAGVMQNPRHLVRRRGQEARLRCSPMKGHSHVYWYRQLPEEGLKFMVYLQKENIIDESGMPKERFSAEFPKEGPSILRIQQVVRGDSAAYFCASSRASGGITEAFFGQGTRLTVV.